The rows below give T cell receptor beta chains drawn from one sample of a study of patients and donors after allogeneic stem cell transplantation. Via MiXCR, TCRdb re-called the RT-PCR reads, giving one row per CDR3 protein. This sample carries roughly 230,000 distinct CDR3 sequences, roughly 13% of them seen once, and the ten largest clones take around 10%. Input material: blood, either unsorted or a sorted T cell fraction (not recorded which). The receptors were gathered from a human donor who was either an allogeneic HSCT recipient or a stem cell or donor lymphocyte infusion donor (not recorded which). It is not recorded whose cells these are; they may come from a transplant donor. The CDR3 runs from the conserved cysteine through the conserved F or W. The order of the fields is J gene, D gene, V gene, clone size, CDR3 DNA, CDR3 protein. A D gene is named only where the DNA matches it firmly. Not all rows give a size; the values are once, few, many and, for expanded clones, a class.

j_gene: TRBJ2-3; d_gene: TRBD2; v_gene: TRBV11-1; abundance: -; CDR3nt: TGTGCCAGCAGCTTCGGACTAGCGGGGAGAGCGACGCAGTATTTT; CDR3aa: CASSFGLAGRATQYF
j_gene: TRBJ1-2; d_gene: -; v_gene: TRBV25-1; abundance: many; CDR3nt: TGTGCCAGCAGTGAGGCCTTGGGCTACACCTTC; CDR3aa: CASSEALGYTF
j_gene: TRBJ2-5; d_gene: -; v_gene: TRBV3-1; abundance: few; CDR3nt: TGTGCCAGCAGCCGGCGGGGCGGACAAGAGACCCAGTACTTC; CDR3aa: CASSRRGGQETQYF
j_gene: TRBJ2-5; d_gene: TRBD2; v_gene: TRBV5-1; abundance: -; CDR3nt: TGCGCCAGCAGCTTGGCCCTAGCGGGGGTTGGAGAGACCCAGTACTTC; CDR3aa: CASSLALAGVGETQYF
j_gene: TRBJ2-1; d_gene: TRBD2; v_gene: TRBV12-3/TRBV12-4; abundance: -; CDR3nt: TGTGCCAGCAGTCCGAGTAGCGGGAGGGCCGGGCTGGTGCAGTTCTTC; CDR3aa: CASSPSSGRAGLVQFF
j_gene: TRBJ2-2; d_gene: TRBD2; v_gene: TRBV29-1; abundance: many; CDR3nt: TGCAGCGTCGGGGAGTTAGCGGGAGCCGGGGAGCTGTTTTTT; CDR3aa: CSVGELAGAGELFF
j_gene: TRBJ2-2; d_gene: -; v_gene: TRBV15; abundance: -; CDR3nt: TGTGCCACCAGCAGAGATCTGGGGGGCCAGACCGTTACCGGGGAGCTGTTTTTT; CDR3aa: CATSRDLGGQTVTGELFF
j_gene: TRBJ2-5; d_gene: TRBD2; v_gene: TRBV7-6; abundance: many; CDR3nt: TGTGCCAGCAGCTTAGATTCCAGGACTAGCGGGCGGGAGACCCAGTACTTC; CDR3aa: CASSLDSRTSGRETQYF
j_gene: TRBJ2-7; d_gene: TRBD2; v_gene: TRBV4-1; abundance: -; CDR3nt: TGCGCCAGCAGCCAAGGGACTAGCGGGGGGTACGAGCAGTACTTC; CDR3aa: CASSQGTSGGYEQYF
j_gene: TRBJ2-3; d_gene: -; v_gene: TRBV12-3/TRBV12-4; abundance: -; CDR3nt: TGTGCCAGCAGTTACCGTGTTGGGGGGCCAACAGATACGCAGTATTTT; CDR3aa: CASSYRVGGPTDTQYF
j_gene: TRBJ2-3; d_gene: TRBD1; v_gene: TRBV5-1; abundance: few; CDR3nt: TGCGCCAGCAGCTGGACGGGACAGCGCACAGATACGCAGTATTTT; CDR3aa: CASSWTGQRTDTQYF
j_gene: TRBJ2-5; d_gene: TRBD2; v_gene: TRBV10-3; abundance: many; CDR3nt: TGTGCCATCAGTGAGTCCCCGGGGGGGCGAGAGACCCAGTACTTC; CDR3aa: CAISESPGGRETQYF
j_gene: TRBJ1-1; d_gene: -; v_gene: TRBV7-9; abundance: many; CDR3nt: TGTGCCAGCAGCTTAGCTTGGACCGGGACTCCGAACACTGAAGCTTTCTTT; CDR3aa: CASSLAWTGTPNTEAFF
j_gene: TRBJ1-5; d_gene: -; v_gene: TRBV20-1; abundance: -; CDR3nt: TGCAGTGCTAGAGATGTGGCCTTTGGCAATCAGCCCCAGCATTTT; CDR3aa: CSARDVAFGNQPQHF
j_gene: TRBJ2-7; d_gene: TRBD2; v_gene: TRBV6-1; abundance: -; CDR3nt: TGTGCCAGCAGTGAAGACCTAAGGACTAGCGGGAGTAAAGAGCAGTACTTC; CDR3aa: CASSEDLRTSGSKEQYF
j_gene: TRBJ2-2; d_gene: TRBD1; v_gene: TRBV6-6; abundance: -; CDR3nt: TGTGCCAGCAGTCGACAGGGGGCCGGGGAGCTGTTTTTT; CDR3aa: CASSRQGAGELFF
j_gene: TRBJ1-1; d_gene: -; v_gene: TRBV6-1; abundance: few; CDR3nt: TGTGCCAGCAGTAACCCCTTGAACACTGAAGCTTTCTTT; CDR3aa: CASSNPLNTEAFF
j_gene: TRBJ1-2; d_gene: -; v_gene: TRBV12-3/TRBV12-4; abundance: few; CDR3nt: TGTACCAGCAGTTTAAAGGAACAGGCCTACTATGGCTACACCTTC; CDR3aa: CTSSLKEQAYYGYTF
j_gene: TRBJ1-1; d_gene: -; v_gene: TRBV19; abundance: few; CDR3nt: TGTGCCAGTACTCAAACAGGGCGGTACACTGAAGCTTTCTTT; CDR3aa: CASTQTGRYTEAFF
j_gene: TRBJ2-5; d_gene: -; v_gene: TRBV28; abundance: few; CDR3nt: TGTGCCAGCAGTTTTCACGGCCAAGAGACCCAGTACTTC; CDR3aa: CASSFHGQETQYF
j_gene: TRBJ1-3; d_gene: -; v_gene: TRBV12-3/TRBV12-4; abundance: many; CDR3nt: TGTGCCAGCAGTCTGGGGTCTGGAAACACCATATATTTT; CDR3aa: CASSLGSGNTIYF
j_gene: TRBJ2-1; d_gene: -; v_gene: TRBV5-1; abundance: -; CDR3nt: TGCGCCAGCAGCTTGCAGGGGTTGTCCTACAATGAGCAGTTCTTC; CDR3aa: CASSLQGLSYNEQFF
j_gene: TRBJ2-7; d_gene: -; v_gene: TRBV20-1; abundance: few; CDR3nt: TGCAGTGCTAGAGTGGCAGGGGGGAACTACGAGCAGTACTTC; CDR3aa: CSARVAGGNYEQYF
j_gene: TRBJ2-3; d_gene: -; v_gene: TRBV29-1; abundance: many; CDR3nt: TGCAGCGTTGGCCTAGACACAGATACGCAGTATTTT; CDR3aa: CSVGLDTDTQYF
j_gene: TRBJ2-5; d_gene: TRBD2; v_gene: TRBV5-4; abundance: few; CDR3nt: TGTGCCAGCAGCACGCCGACTAGCGGCCGAGAGACCCAGTACTTC; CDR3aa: CASSTPTSGRETQYF
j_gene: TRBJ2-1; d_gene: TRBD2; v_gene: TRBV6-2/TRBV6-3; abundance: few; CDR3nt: TGTGCCAGCAGTTACTTCGCGGGAGAGTCCTCTTACAATGAGCAGTTCTTC; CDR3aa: CASSYFAGESSYNEQFF
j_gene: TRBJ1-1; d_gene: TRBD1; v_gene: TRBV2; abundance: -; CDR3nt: TGTGCCAGCAGCGGGGAGACAGGGAGGGCTGAAGCTTTCTTT; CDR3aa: CASSGETGRAEAFF
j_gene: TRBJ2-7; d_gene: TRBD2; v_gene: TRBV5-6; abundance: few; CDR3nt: TGTGCCAGCAGCTTGCTTCTAGCGGGAGTTGAGCAGTACTTC; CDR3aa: CASSLLLAGVEQYF
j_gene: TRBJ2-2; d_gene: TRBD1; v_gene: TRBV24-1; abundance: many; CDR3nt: TGTGCCACCAGTGATTTCGGCAGGGGGCGCGACGGGGAGCTGTTTTTT; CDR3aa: CATSDFGRGRDGELFF
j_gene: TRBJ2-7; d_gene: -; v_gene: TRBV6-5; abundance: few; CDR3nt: TGTGCCAGCAGTTACGGGCCCGGGCCGTTTTCGGTGAGCTCCTACGAGCAGTACTTC; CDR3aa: CASSYGPGPFSVSSYEQYF
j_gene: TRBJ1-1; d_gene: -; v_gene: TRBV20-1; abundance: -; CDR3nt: TGCAGTGCAGCTGAAACTGAAGCTTTCTTT; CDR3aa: CSAAETEAFF
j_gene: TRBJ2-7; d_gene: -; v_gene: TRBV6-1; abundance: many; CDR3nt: TGTGCCAGCAGTGAATCTGGGGTACCCATCAACGAGCAGTACTTC; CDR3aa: CASSESGVPINEQYF
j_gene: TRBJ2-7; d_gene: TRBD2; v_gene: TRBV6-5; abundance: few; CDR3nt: TGTGCCAGCGGCATACCGGGACTAAGAAGTTTC; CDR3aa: CASGIPGLRSF
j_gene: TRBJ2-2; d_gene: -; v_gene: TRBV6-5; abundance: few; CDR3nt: TGTGCCAGCAGTTACTTGCTGTGGGGGGACACCGGGGAGCTGTTTTTT; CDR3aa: CASSYLLWGDTGELFF
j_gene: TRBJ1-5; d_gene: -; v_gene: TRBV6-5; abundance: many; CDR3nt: TGTGCCAGCAGTTACTCGTCCACCAATCAGCCCCAGCATTTT; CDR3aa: CASSYSSTNQPQHF
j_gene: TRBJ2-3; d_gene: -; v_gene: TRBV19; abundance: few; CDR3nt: TGTGCCAGTAGTGAGGGTGGGGCCCGGACAGATACGCAGTATTTT; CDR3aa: CASSEGGARTDTQYF
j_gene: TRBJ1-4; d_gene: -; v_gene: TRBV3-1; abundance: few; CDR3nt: TGTGCCAGCAGCCAATTTAGGCGGACCGCAACTAATGAAAAACTGTTTTTT; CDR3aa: CASSQFRRTATNEKLFF
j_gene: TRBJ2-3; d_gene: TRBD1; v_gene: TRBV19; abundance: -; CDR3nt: TGTGCCAGTAGGATGACAGGGGGCACAGATACGCAGTATTTT; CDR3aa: CASRMTGGTDTQYF
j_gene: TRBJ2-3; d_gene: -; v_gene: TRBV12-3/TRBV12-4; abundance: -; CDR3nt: TGTGCCAGCAGTTTAACCGGGGGTGCAGATACGCAGTATTTT; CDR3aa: CASSLTGGADTQYF
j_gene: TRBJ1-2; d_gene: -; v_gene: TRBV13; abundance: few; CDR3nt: TGTGCCAGCAGCTTAGGCAGTTTTACTGGCGGCTACACCTTC; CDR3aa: CASSLGSFTGGYTF
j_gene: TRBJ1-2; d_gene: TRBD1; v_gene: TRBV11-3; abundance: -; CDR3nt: TGTGCCAGCAGCTCAGTCGACAGGGGTCGGGCTAACTATGGCTACACCTTC; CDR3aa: CASSSVDRGRANYGYTF
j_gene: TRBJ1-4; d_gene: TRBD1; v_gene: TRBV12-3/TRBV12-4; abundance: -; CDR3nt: TGTGCCAGCAGCCTTAGACAGGGGGGGGTAGAAAAACTGTTTTTT; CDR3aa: CASSLRQGGVEKLFF
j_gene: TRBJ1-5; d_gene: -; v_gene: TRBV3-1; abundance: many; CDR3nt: TGTGCCAGCAGCCAAGCCCAGGGCAATCAGCCCCAGCATTTT; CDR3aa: CASSQAQGNQPQHF
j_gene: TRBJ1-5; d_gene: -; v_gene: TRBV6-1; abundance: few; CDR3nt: TGTGCCAGCAGAACTGGACTGAATAGCAATCAGCCCCAGCATTTT; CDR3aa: CASRTGLNSNQPQHF
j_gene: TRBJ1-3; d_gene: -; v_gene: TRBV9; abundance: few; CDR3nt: TGTGCCAGCAGCGTTACTGGGGAGGCTGGAAACACCATATATTTT; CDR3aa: CASSVTGEAGNTIYF
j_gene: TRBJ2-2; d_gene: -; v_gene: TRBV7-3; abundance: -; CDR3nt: TGTGCCAGCAGCCCGGATGGGGCTAGCGTTAACACCGGGGAGCTGTTTTTT; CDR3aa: CASSPDGASVNTGELFF
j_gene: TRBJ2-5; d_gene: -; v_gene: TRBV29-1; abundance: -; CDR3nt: TGCAGCGTTGAAGGGACCAGGGTTGGAGAGACCCAGTACTTC; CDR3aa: CSVEGTRVGETQYF
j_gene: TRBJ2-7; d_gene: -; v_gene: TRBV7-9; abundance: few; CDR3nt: TGTGCCAGCAGCTTAACGATGGGTGGGGACTACGAGCAGTACTTC; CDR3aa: CASSLTMGGDYEQYF
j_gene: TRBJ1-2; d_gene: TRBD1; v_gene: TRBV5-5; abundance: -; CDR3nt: TGTGCCAGCGGGGGACAGGGAAACCCCTATGGCTACACCTTC; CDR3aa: CASGGQGNPYGYTF
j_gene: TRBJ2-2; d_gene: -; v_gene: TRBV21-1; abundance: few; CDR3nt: TGTGCCAGCAGCAAAGGGAGGGCGGACACCGGGGAGCTGTTTTTT; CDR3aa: CASSKGRADTGELFF
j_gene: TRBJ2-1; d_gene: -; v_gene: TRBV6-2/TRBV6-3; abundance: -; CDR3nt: TGTGCCACCAGTGGGGGGAAGGTTTGGAATGAGCAGTTCTTC; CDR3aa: CATSGGKVWNEQFF
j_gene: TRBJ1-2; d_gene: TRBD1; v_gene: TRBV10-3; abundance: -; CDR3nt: TGTGCCATACATATAGGGACAGGGAAGGACTATGGCTACACCTTC; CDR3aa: CAIHIGTGKDYGYTF
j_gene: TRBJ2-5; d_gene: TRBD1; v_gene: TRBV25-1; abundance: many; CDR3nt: TGTGCCAGCAGTGAATATAGGGACAGGGGGCAAAAGGAGACCCAGTACTTC; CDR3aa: CASSEYRDRGQKETQYF